The 17 T cell receptor beta chains below come from one sample, sequenced in a study of identical twins. MiXCR was run by TCRdb on the 5' RACE reads, yielding one entry per CDR3 protein. The top ten hold less than 2.5% of the sample, which has roughly 290,000 distinct CDR3 sequences, under 9.5% seen once. The same data also went into a second study, on yellow fever vaccine responses in identical twins.

The sequencing sample was made of memory (CD45RO+) T cells sorted from blood. The receptors were sampled from a woman aged 18-30 years in good health.

V and J are TRBV4-1 and TRBJ1-6, with D maybe TRBD1 (6 bases). The CDR3 loop spans 14 amino acids. In germline, CDR1 is MGHRA, CDR2 YSYEKL. V lost 6 bases and J lost 6, with 12 bases in between. Here the CDR3 reads CASSEGEVNSPLHF. DNA for the CDR3: TGCGCCAGCAGTGAGGGGGAAGTTAATTCACCCCTCCACTTT.

This clonotype was seen repeatedly, ten times or more. This rearrangement joins TRBV3-1 to TRBJ1-1, with a tentative D call TRBD1 (5 bases). Germline V gene data show CDR1 as LGHDT and CDR2 as YNNKEL (reference sequence). The V end lost 4 bases, the J end lost 10 bases, and 19 bases lay between the germline ends. This CDR3 is 14 amino acids long. The CDR3 sequence: CASSPVGLLAGAFF. In DNA, the CDR3 is TGTGCCAGCAGCCCGGTGGGGCTACTTGCTGGAGCTTTCTTT.

A few counts support this clonotype. The chain joins TRBV28 to TRBJ2-5, with 9 bases lining up with TRBD2. The CDR3 has 14 residues. Trimming cost V 7 bases and J 5 bases; bases outside gene matches: 8. Germline CDR1 MDHEN, CDR2 SYDVKM. The CDR3 nucleotides are TGTGCCAGCAATCCAGCGGGAGGAGGGGAGACCCAGTACTTC. Translating gives CASNPAGGGETQYF.

This clonotype occurred a few times. The gene calls are TRBV11-2 and TRBJ2-1, with a possible D match to TRBD2 (5 bases). Trimming pared 4 bases from V and 7 bases from J, leaving 11 bases between. This CDR3 spans 13 amino acids. Germline V gene sequence: CDR1 SGHAT, CDR2 FQNNGV. CDR3 DNA sequence: TGTGCCAGCAGCTACATACGGGGAAATGAGCAGTTCTTC. This codes for CASSYIRGNEQFF.

The V and J genes are TRBV7-9 and TRBJ2-1; 12 nucleotides match TRBD2. The CDR3 extends over 16 amino acids. Per the germline V gene, CDR1 is SEHNR and CDR2 is FQNEAQ (reference sequence). The V gene end was trimmed by 3 bases and the J gene end by 8 bases; junction bases not matched to a gene: 8. The CDR3: CASSFLASGGADEQFF. The CDR3 coding sequence is TGTGCCAGCAGCTTCCTCGCTAGCGGGGGGGCTGATGAGCAGTTCTTC. Based on the CDR3 plus reference TRBV7-9 and TRBJ2-1, the full variable domain is DTGVSQNPRHKITKRGQNVTFRCDPISEHNRLYWYRQTLGQGPEFLTYFQNEAQLEKSRLLSDRFSAERPKGSFSTLEIQRTEQGDSAMYLCASSFLASGGADEQFFGPGTRLTVL.

This clonotype was detected only a few times. The rearrangement links TRBV7-2 to TRBJ2-1; TRBD2 agrees at 10 bases. J gave up 9 bases and V 5 bases, and 16 bases lay outside the gene matches. This CDR3 is 17 amino acids long. The germline V gene encodes CDR1 SGHTA and CDR2 FQGNSA. CDR3 in DNA: TGTGCCAGCAGCCCTTCCCAGCGGGGGGGGCCACCCAGTGAGCAGTTCTTC. Translated: CASSPSQRGGPPSEQFF.

This clonotype turned up a few times. The rearrangement links TRBV6-5 to TRBJ2-1, with D uncertain. Deletions cut 5 bases from V and 13 bases from J, with 15 bases between. CDR1 MNHEY and CDR2 SVGAGI come from the germline V gene. The CDR3 loop spans 12 amino acids. The CDR3 DNA reads TGTGCCAGCAGTACGCCAGACCGAAGCCAGTTCTTC. This gives the protein CASSTPDRSQFF.

This rearrangement joins TRBV2 to TRBJ2-1; D perhaps matches TRBD2 (6 bases). The CDR3 length is 14 residues. Germline V gene lookup returns CDR1 SNHLY and CDR2 FYNNEI. V shed 7 bases and J shed 3 bases, with 13 bases lying between them. The CDR3 bases are TGTGCCAGCATTGGAGGGTATCTCTACAATGAGCAGTTCTTC. Residues: CASIGGYLYNEQFF.

This clonotype was detected a few times. Written as DNA, the CDR3 is TGCAGTGCTCACGGGACTGGATCCTACGAGCAGTACTTC. Translated: CSAHGTGSYEQYF. The chain couples TRBV20-1 to TRBJ2-7, with TRBD2 as a possible D gene (6 bases). The V end lost 5 bases, the J end lost 1 base, and 12 bases lay between the germline ends. Germline CDR1 reads DFQATT; CDR2 reads SNEGSKA (reference sequence). CDR3 size: 13 residues.

The V call is TRBV27, the J call TRBJ2-1, with 14 positions matching TRBD2. Per the germline V gene, CDR1 is MNHEY and CDR2 is SMNVEV (reference sequence). The junction had 10 bases not matched to a gene; V was cut back by 5 bases and J by 1 base. This CDR3 comprises 19 residues. CDR3: CASSLPGLAGVGSYNEQFF. DNA of the CDR3: TGTGCCAGCAGTCTGCCGGGACTAGCGGGAGTAGGTTCCTACAATGAGCAGTTCTTC.

This clonotype was observed many times. The chain is built from TRBV3-1 and TRBJ2-1, with 10 bases lining up with TRBD2. Germline assignment: CDR1 LGHDT and CDR2 YNNKEL (reference sequence). CDR3 length: 17 residues. V lost 1 base, J lost 4 bases, and 7 bases stayed unmatched. CDR3 protein: CASSQGDLTSGYNEQFF. The CDR3 DNA is TGTGCCAGCAGCCAAGGCGACCTGACTAGCGGGTACAATGAGCAGTTCTTC.

There are a few counts of this clonotype. The J gene is TRBJ2-3, the V gene TRBV12-3 or TRBV12-4, with 7 bases fitting TRBD1. With V trimmed by 3 bases and J by 3 bases, 6 bases remained unmatched. The CDR3 extends over 15 amino acids. This CDR3 reads CASSFLDRPTDTQYF. The DNA of the CDR3 is TGTGCCAGCAGTTTTCTGGACAGGCCTACAGATACGCAGTATTTT.

This chain joins TRBV5-6 and TRBJ2-7, with 12 bases that match TRBD2. V dropped 4 bases and J dropped 6; count of bases not matched to a gene: 8. The germline CDR1 and CDR2 sequences are SGHDT and YYEEEE. The CDR3 covers 15 residues. CDR3 sequence reads: CASSARLAGATEQYF. Here the CDR3 DNA reads TGTGCCAGCAGCGCAAGACTAGCGGGAGCGACCGAGCAGTACTTC.

The chain combines TRBV11-2 with TRBJ2-1; D is unclear. The germline V and J ends were trimmed by 6 bases and 9 bases, with 15 bases remaining between them. The CDR3 is made up of 13 amino acids. Germline CDR1 and CDR2: SGHAT and FQNNGV. The CDR3 DNA sequence: TGTGCCAGCAGGAGTTTAGGGCTTGGTGAGCAGTTCTTC. As protein: CASRSLGLGEQFF.

The rearrangement links TRBV6-4 to TRBJ1-4, with TRBD1 matching over 10 bases. V shed 3 bases, J shed 0 bases, and the junction held 7 bases outside the gene matches. The CDR3 totals 18 residues. Germline CDR1 reads MRHNA; CDR2 reads SNTAGT. The CDR3: CASSDPGTGVPTNEKLFF. CDR3 sequence (DNA): TGTGCCAGCAGTGATCCCGGGACAGGGGTACCAACTAATGAAAAACTGTTTTTT.

The V call is TRBV12-3 or TRBV12-4, the J call TRBJ1-2, with TRBD1 matching over 8 bases. The CDR3 totals 14 residues. V was clipped by 5 bases and J by 6 bases; unmatched bases: 8. This CDR3 is CASSPRRGRDGYTF. The CDR3 coding sequence is TGTGCCAGCAGTCCTCGCAGGGGGCGGGATGGCTACACCTTC.

This clonotype came up many times. The genes are TRBV18 and TRBJ2-7; D gene unclear. The ends were cut back, 3 bases at V and 5 bases at J, with 17 bases in the middle. Germline assignment: CDR1 KGHSH and CDR2 LQKENI. The CDR3 covers 15 residues. The chain's CDR3 is CASSPSVGSLHEQYF. The CDR3 nucleotides are TGTGCCAGCTCACCCTCGGTGGGGTCTCTACACGAGCAGTACTTC.